This T cell receptor (beta chain) derives from a study of type 1 and type 2 diabetes patients. Study findings and constraints: In type 2 diabetes, highly-expanded CD4+ clones took a median about 3.9% of reads.

As for this clonotype: The antigen remains undetermined.

Germline assignment: CDR1 SGHDN and CDR2 FVKESK. The V and J ends lost 4 bases and 7 bases respectively, with 14 bases between them. The CDR3 loop spans 13 amino acids. Genomic DNA was the PCR template. Amplification of the beta chain CDR3 used 30 forward and 13 reverse multiplex primers. TCRdb recomputed calls from the multiplex PCR reads with MiXCR, one row per CDR3 protein. The profile shows about 250,000 distinct CDR3 sequences, roughly 50% of them singletons. Sequencing used peripheral blood mononuclear cells (PBMCs). The source is a man aged 18 to 30 with type 2 diabetes. The V gene is TRBV14, the J gene TRBJ2-7; no clear D. CDR3 in amino acids: CASSLWTGWEQYF. The CDR3 coding sequence is TGTGCCAGCAGCCTCTGGACCGGATGGGAGCAGTACTTC.